These 32 T cell receptor beta chains share one sample of origin, sequenced in a study of response to subunit inactivated influenza vaccine. From the RT-PCR reads, TCRdb called clonotypes with MiXCR, one entry per CDR3 protein. The data show hundreds of thousands of distinct CDR3 sequences, roughly 27% seen once. The sequenced sample was CD4+ T cells sorted from PBMCs, obtained around 5 days after vaccination. All receptors derive from a man aged 45-60 years who received an inactivated influenza vaccine.

In this sample, this clonotype turned up a few times. The rearrangement uses TRBV20-1 and TRBJ1-2; weak D call: TRBD1 (5 bases). From germline, CDR1 is DFQATT and CDR2 SNEGSKA (reference sequence). V lost 2 bases to trimming and J lost 0 bases, with 13 bases between them. This CDR3 spans 15 amino acids. CDR3 residues: CSARSRVGANYGYTF. The CDR3 DNA sequence: TGCAGTGCTAGATCCAGGGTCGGAGCTAACTATGGCTACACCTTC.

The chain uses TRBV6-1 and TRBJ2-5; D tentatively fits TRBD1 or TRBD2 (5 bases each). Germline CDR1 MNHNS, CDR2 SASEGT. The CDR3 is 15 amino acids. V lost 3 bases, J lost 3 bases, and 14 bases lay in between. The CDR3 protein is CASSDPGTPKETQYF. The CDR3 bases are TGTGCCAGCAGTGACCCCGGGACCCCTAAAGAGACCCAGTACTTC.

This chain uses TRBV11-2 with TRBJ1-2, with D uncertain. Per germline, CDR1 SGHAT and CDR2 FQNNGV. There are 13 residues in the CDR3. V was pared by 5 bases and J by 7 bases, with 14 bases between. CDR3 protein: CASSRTELSGYTF. The DNA of the CDR3 is TGTGCCAGCAGCCGGACGGAGCTATCTGGCTACACCTTC.

This chain links TRBV12-3 or TRBV12-4 with TRBJ2-7, with 7 bases matching TRBD1. The CDR3 has 15 amino acids. V lost 8 bases, J lost 9 bases, and 19 bases stayed unmatched. The CDR3 loop is CASARLGQSRLGQYF. Written as DNA, the CDR3 is TGTGCCAGCGCCCGGCTGGGACAGTCACGGTTGGGGCAGTACTTC.

The V call is TRBV9, the J call TRBJ1-2; D not resolved. The CDR3 runs to 13 residues. Germline V gives CDR1 SGDLS, CDR2 YYNGEE. The ends were cut back, 0 bases at V and 4 bases at J, with 7 bases in the middle. DNA of the CDR3: TGTGCCAGCAGCGTAGATGACGGCTATGGCTACACCTTC. This codes for CASSVDDGYGYTF.

This clonotype occurred many times. This chain joins TRBV5-1 and TRBJ2-2; D is uncertain. This CDR3 has 15 residues. Germline V gene lookup returns CDR1 SGHRS and CDR2 YFSETQ. Trimming took off 4 bases at V and 1 base at J, with 11 bases between the two ends. CDR3 amino acids: CASSQTPGNTGELFF. The CDR3 DNA reads as TGCGCCAGCAGCCAAACGCCGGGGAACACCGGGGAGCTGTTTTTT.

This clonotype was counted only a few times. The chain recombines TRBV5-1 with TRBJ2-7; D call uncertain. CDR3 length: 14 residues. The V gene's germline CDR1 is SGHRS and CDR2 YFSETQ. The V end lost 0 bases, the J end lost 1 base, and 8 bases lay between the germline ends. As DNA, the CDR3 is TGCGCCAGCAGCTTGGGCCCCCCATCCTACGAGCAGTACTTC. Its translation: CASSLGPPSYEQYF.

A few counts support this clonotype. The chain couples TRBV10-2 to TRBJ1-6, with 9 bases matching TRBD1. CDR3 size: 17 residues. Germline-derived CDR1 and CDR2 are WSHSY and SAAADI. V lost 0 bases to trimming and J lost 9 bases; unmatched junction nucleotides: 9. This CDR3 is CASSESFGQGRISPLHF. The CDR3, as DNA: TGCGCCAGCAGTGAGTCGTTTGGACAGGGGCGTATTTCACCCCTCCACTTT.

There are a few counts of this clonotype. V gene TRBV6-5 combines with J gene TRBJ2-6; 11 nucleotides agree with TRBD1. Trimming at V came to 4 bases and at J to 2 bases, leaving 7 bases not matched to a gene. Germline V gene sequence: CDR1 MNHEY, CDR2 SVGAGI. The CDR3 spans 18 residues. CDR3 in amino acids: CASSSYGQGAAGANVLTF. CDR3 coding DNA: TGTGCCAGCAGTTCCTACGGACAGGGGGCGGCTGGGGCCAACGTCCTGACTTTC.

At least ten counts were recorded for this clonotype. This chain uses TRBV6-2 or TRBV6-3 with TRBJ2-1; 9 positions agree with TRBD1. V dropped 6 bases and J dropped 2; count of bases not matched to a gene: 2. This CDR3 region has 14 residues. Germline-derived CDR1 and CDR2 are MNHEY and SVGEGT. This chain's CDR3 is CASRTGGAYNEQFF. CDR3 DNA: TGTGCCAGCAGGACAGGGGGGGCCTACAATGAGCAGTTCTTC.

The sample holds a few counts of this clonotype. One end of the junction varies from germline; a read error may be responsible. The gene calls are TRBV7-7 and TRBJ2-5, with 7 positions matching TRBD2. The germline CDR1 and CDR2 sequences are SSHAT and FNYEAQ (reference sequence). This CDR3 is built from 15 residues. CDR3 region: CASSPTTSAQETQYF. The CDR3, as DNA: TGTGCTAGCAGCCCCACCACTAGCGCTCAAGAGACCCAGTACTTC.

This clonotype was picked up a small number of times. The rearrangement links TRBV10-2 to TRBJ1-1; D is unclear. Trimming shortened V by 0 bases and J by 4 bases, and 12 bases separated the two germline ends. Germline lookup yields CDR1 WSHSY and CDR2 SAAADI. The CDR3 length is 15 residues. The CDR3 loop is CASSESSGWATEAFF. The CDR3 DNA is TGCGCCAGCAGTGAGTCGTCCGGGTGGGCCACTGAAGCTTTCTTT.

The J gene is TRBJ2-5, the V gene TRBV5-5; 10 nucleotides agree with TRBD1. The J segment lost 5 bases and the V segment lost 3 bases, leaving 4 bases of the junction unmatched. This CDR3 has 14 residues. Germline V CDR1 and CDR2: SGHKS, YYEKEE (reference sequence). CDR3 nucleotides: TGTGCCAGCAGCTCCAGGACAGGGGGGGAGACCCAGTACTTC. As protein: CASSSRTGGETQYF.

The chain links TRBV6-1 to TRBJ2-7; a weak D match, TRBD2 (5 bases). This CDR3 has 13 residues. Trimming shortened V by 5 bases and J by 5 bases, and 13 bases separated the two germline ends. From germline, CDR1 is MNHNS and CDR2 SASEGT. The CDR3 protein is CASSTPPGDEQYF. The DNA for the CDR3 is TGTGCCAGCAGTACCCCCCCCGGGGACGAGCAGTACTTC.

This clonotype was found many times. This chain connects TRBV5-1 to TRBJ2-1, with TRBD2 identical over 12 bases. J was trimmed by 6 bases and V by 1 base; bases with no gene match: 5. The CDR3 covers 16 residues. CDR1 is SGHRS and CDR2 is YFSETQ in the germline V gene. The CDR3 coding sequence is TGCGCCAGCAGCTTGAGTGTGACTAGCGGGAGCAATGAGCAGTTCTTC. Translating it yields CASSLSVTSGSNEQFF. The variable domain in full, completed from reference TRBV5-1 and TRBJ2-1, reads KAGVTQTPRYLIKTRGQQVTLSCSPISGHRSVSWYQQTPGQGLQFLFEYFSETQRNKGNFPGRFSGRQFSNSRSEMNVSTLELGDSALYLCASSLSVTSGSNEQFFGPGTRLTVL.

About this clonotype itself: One junction end disagrees with the germline gene, perhaps due to a read error. The chain joins TRBV7-2 to TRBJ2-5, with 13 positions matching TRBD2. The CDR3 sequence is 15 residues long. Germline V gene data show CDR1 as SGHTA and CDR2 as FQGNSA. As DNA, the CDR3 is TGTGCTAGCAGTCGGACTAGCGGGGGAGAAGAGATCCAGTACTTC. This codes for CASSRTSGGEEIQYF.

This clonotype has a handful of counts. The chain links TRBV20-1 to TRBJ2-1; D might be TRBD1 (6 bases). V lost 2 bases and J lost 9, with 17 bases in between. Germline CDR1 DFQATT, CDR2 SNEGSKA (reference sequence). This CDR3 region has 14 residues. CDR3 nucleotides: TGCAGTGCTAGAACAGGGTCTTCGTACGCTGAGCAGTTCTTC. As protein: CSARTGSSYAEQFF.

The chain employs TRBV6-1 and TRBJ2-3; TRBD2 aligns across 11 bases. CDR1 MNHNS and CDR2 SASEGT come from the germline V gene. Trimming at V came to 4 bases and at J to 4 bases, leaving 19 bases not matched to a gene. The CDR3 extends over 20 amino acids. CDR3 amino acids: CASSVHFGTSGVVISDTQYF. CDR3 sequence (DNA): TGTGCCAGCAGTGTTCACTTCGGGACTAGCGGCGTTGTAATATCAGATACGCAGTATTTT.

The J gene is TRBJ2-5, the V gene TRBV4-2; D might be TRBD1 (5 bases). CDR3 length: 15 residues. Germline CDR1 LGHNA, CDR2 YNFKEQ. V was cut by 0 bases and J by 4 bases, with 12 bases left in between. This chain's CDR3 is CASSQEARQGETQYF. Written as DNA, the CDR3 is TGTGCCAGCAGCCAAGAAGCCCGGCAGGGAGAGACCCAGTACTTC.

The chain links TRBV3-1 to TRBJ2-5; 11 bases are a match to TRBD2. The CDR3 length is 16 residues. Trimming cost V 1 base and J 0 bases; bases outside gene matches: 1. Germline values: CDR1 LGHDT, CDR2 YNNKEL (reference sequence). The CDR3 DNA reads TGTGCCAGCAGCCAAGCTAGCGGGGGGCACCAAGAGACCCAGTACTTC. This gives the protein CASSQASGGHQETQYF.

In its sample, this clonotype was seen a few times. The V gene is TRBV5-1, the J gene TRBJ2-7; a possible D gene is TRBD2 (6 bases). There are 13 residues in the CDR3. Germline lookup yields CDR1 SGHRS and CDR2 YFSETQ. V was trimmed by 1 base and J by 2 bases, leaving 7 bases between them. CDR3 in amino acids: CASSLREAYEQYF. Written as DNA, the CDR3 is TGCGCCAGCAGCTTGAGGGAGGCCTACGAGCAGTACTTC.

V and J are TRBV28 and TRBJ2-5, with 9 bases matching TRBD2. Per germline, CDR1 MDHEN and CDR2 SYDVKM. The J segment lost 2 bases and the V segment lost 4 bases, leaving 11 bases of the junction unmatched. This CDR3 contains 17 residues. The CDR3: CASSSRTWRGGQETQYF. CDR3 nucleotides: TGTGCCAGCAGTTCCCGGACTTGGCGGGGGGGACAAGAGACCCAGTACTTC. The complete variable domain, with remaining parts taken from reference TRBV28 and TRBJ2-5, reads DVKVTQSSRYLVKRTGEKVFLECVQDMDHENMFWYRQDPGLGLRLIYFSYDVKMKEKGDIPEGYSVSREKKERFSLILESASTNQTSMYLCASSSRTWRGGQETQYFGPGTRLLVL.

The chain recombines TRBV7-4 with TRBJ2-3; 12 nucleotides line up with TRBD2. CDR1 and CDR2 from the germline V gene are SGHVT and SQSDAQ. The V segment lost 4 bases and the J segment 2 bases; nucleotides outside the gene matches: 4. The CDR3 is 16 residues long. CDR3: CASSSRTSGATDTQYF. The CDR3 DNA reads TGTGCCAGCAGCTCCAGGACTAGCGGGGCCACAGATACGCAGTATTTT.

The chain recombines TRBV7-3 with TRBJ1-2; tentative D call: TRBD1 (6 bases). Trimming pared 4 bases from V and 0 bases from J, leaving 9 bases between. The CDR3 has 14 residues. CDR1 is SGHTA, CDR2 FQGTGA, per germline. CDR3 in amino acids: CASSSQGSNYGYTF. CDR3 nucleotide sequence: TGTGCCAGCAGCTCACAGGGCTCTAACTATGGCTACACCTTC.

This clonotype has a count of ten or more. The chain recombines TRBV4-1 with TRBJ1-6; D remains ambiguous. The germline CDR1 and CDR2 sequences are MGHRA and YSYEKL. The CDR3 is made up of 16 amino acids. With 1 base removed from V and 0 bases from J, the gap between germline ends came to 7 bases. CDR3 amino acids: CASSQGWSSYNSPLHF. CDR3 bases: TGCGCCAGCAGCCAAGGATGGAGCTCCTATAATTCACCCCTCCACTTT.

The V and J genes are TRBV7-2 and TRBJ1-1, with a tentative D call TRBD1 (6 bases). The CDR3 sequence is 13 residues long. V gave up 4 bases and J gave up 5 bases, with 11 bases separating them. CDR1 SGHTA and CDR2 FQGNSA come from the germline V gene. This CDR3 is CASSSPDRTEAFF. The CDR3 nucleotides are TGTGCCAGCAGCTCCCCCGACAGGACTGAAGCTTTCTTT.

This clonotype was observed a few times. The chain carries TRBV9 and TRBJ2-3, with D unresolved. The V and J ends lost 5 bases and 2 bases respectively, with 12 bases between them. There are 14 residues in the CDR3. Per the germline V gene, CDR1 is SGDLS and CDR2 is YYNGEE. DNA of the CDR3: TGTGCCAGCAGGGCACAAAGGCCCACAGATACGCAGTATTTT. This gives the protein CASRAQRPTDTQYF. Full variable domain (remainder filled in from reference TRBV9 and TRBJ2-3): DSGVTQTPKHLITATGQRVTLRCSPRSGDLSVYWYQQSLDQGLQFLIQYYNGEERAKGNILERFSAQQFPDLHSELNLSSLELGDSALYFCASRAQRPTDTQYFGPGTRLTVL.

This clonotype has just a few counts. This sequence joins TRBV12-3 or TRBV12-4 and TRBJ1-2; tentatively, D is TRBD1 (5 bases). V was cut by 6 bases and J by 2 bases, with 7 bases left in between. The CDR3 length is 12 residues. The CDR3 protein is CASRGTNYGYTF. In DNA form, the CDR3 reads TGTGCCAGCAGAGGGACGAACTATGGCTACACCTTC.

The chain combines TRBV7-2 with TRBJ1-6, with TRBD1 as a possible D gene (6 bases). In germline, CDR1 is SGHTA, CDR2 FQGNSA. V was pared by 3 bases and J by 1 base, with 7 bases between. The CDR3 sequence is 15 residues long. The CDR3: CASSFRGSYNSPLHF. In nucleotides, the CDR3 is TGTGCCAGCAGCTTCAGGGGATCCTATAATTCACCCCTCCACTTT.

This clonotype was found a few times. The J gene is TRBJ2-1, the V gene TRBV7-3, with 10 bases identical to TRBD1. The CDR3 contains 15 residues. V shed 6 bases, J shed 6 bases, and the junction held 8 bases outside the gene matches. Germline CDR1 is SGHTA and CDR2 is FQGTGA. Here the CDR3 DNA reads TGTGCCAGCAGGGCCGGGACAGGGGTCATCAATGAGCAGTTCTTC. Encoded protein: CASRAGTGVINEQFF.

This CDR3 is CSARGGRSSYEQYF. The CDR3 DNA is TGCAGTGCTAGAGGTGGCAGGAGTTCCTACGAGCAGTACTTC. The chain uses TRBV20-1 and TRBJ2-7; the D is unclear. The CDR3 extends over 14 amino acids. Trimming removed 1 base from V and 1 base from J, with 11 bases in between. Germline loops: CDR1 DFQATT, CDR2 SNEGSKA (reference sequence).

This chain links TRBV6-5 with TRBJ2-7, with 12 bases matching TRBD1. The CDR3 is 15 residues long. Trimming took 4 bases from V and 4 from J; bases not matched to a gene: 5. Germline V gene lookup returns CDR1 MNHEY and CDR2 SVGAGI. The CDR3 nucleotides are TGTGCCAGCAGTTGGGGGGACAGGGGGCTATACGAGCAGTACTTC. Translated: CASSWGDRGLYEQYF.